These T cell receptor beta chains were read from a single sample in a study of shared clonotypes between healthy human individuals. This table comes from immunoSEQ multiplex PCR, and its TCRdb copy is limited to in-frame clones, with some not included. The table has 950,000 to 1,300,000 clones, about 75% seen once. The sequencing input was memory CD4+ T cells sorted from blood. These receptors all come from a man aged 18-30 years in good health. The CDR3 runs from the conserved cysteine through the conserved F or W. Fields, in order: D gene, clone size, V gene, J gene, CDR3 DNA, CDR3 protein. The D gene is left open where the match is weak. The size of a clone is reported for some rows only, either as once, few or many, or as a class for expanded clones.

.,.,TRBV6-1,TRBJ1-5,TGTGCCAGCAGAGAGGGGGGACCGGCGGCCCAGCATTTT,CASREGGPAAQHF
.,.,TRBV7-9,TRBJ2-7,TGTGCCAGCAGCACTAGTTTACCCATCAACGAGCAGTACTTC,CASSTSLPINEQYF
.,.,TRBV6-1,TRBJ2-2,TGTGCCAGCAGTGAAAATAGGGTCGGGGAGCTGTTTTTT,CASSENRVGELFF
TRBD1,.,TRBV28,TRBJ1-5,TGTGCCAGCAGTTTTAATACGGGACAGGGGTATCAGCCCCAGCATTTT,CASSFNTGQGYQPQHF
.,many,TRBV11-2,TRBJ2-5,TGTGCCAGCAGCTTATCCCAGGGGGGCGGTGAGACCCAGTACTTC,CASSLSQGGGETQYF
.,.,TRBV30,TRBJ1-2,TGTGCCTGGAGCACACTCCAGGCCCATGGCTACACCTTC,CAWSTLQAHGYTF
TRBD1,.,TRBV4-2,TRBJ2-2,TGTGCCAGCAGCCCTTATTCAGGGGGTAGCGGGGAGCTGTTTTTT,CASSPYSGGSGELFF
.,.,TRBV28,TRBJ2-5,TGTGCCAGCAGCCAAAGCCGGGGGTCCACGGCCCAGTACTTC,CASSQSRGSTAQYF
TRBD1,few,TRBV6-6,TRBJ1-2,TGTGCCAGCAGCCGACAGGGGACAGGGGAAGGCTACACCTTC,CASSRQGTGEGYTF
.,.,TRBV11-1,TRBJ2-1,TGTGCCAGCAGCTTAGAAGGGGGGGCGAAGTACAATGAGCAGTTCTTC,CASSLEGGAKYNEQFF
.,.,TRBV30,TRBJ2-2,TGTGCCTGGAGTGTAGCTAGGGACACCGGGGAGCTGTTTTTT,CAWSVARDTGELFF
TRBD1,.,TRBV30,TRBJ2-2,TGTGCCTGGAGTATAACTCAGGGGGTCGGCACCGGGGAGCTGTTTTTT,CAWSITQGVGTGELFF
.,.,TRBV28,TRBJ1-5,TGTGCCAGCAGAGATCGGAGGTCGATGCAGCCCCAGCATTTT,CASRDRRSMQPQHF
TRBD2,.,TRBV6-1,TRBJ2-1,TGTGCCAGCAGAAACACCGGGACTAGCTATAATGAGCAGTTCTTC,CASRNTGTSYNEQFF
.,once,TRBV29-1,TRBJ1-2,TGCAGCGTGTGGGGGCAACTTGGCTACACCTTC,CSVWGQLGYTF
TRBD1,.,TRBV28,TRBJ1-1,TGTGCCAGCAAAGGACAGGGGGCACAGACTGAAGCTTTCTTT,CASKGQGAQTEAFF
.,once,TRBV30,TRBJ1-4,TGTGCCTGGAGTGTAGGACAGAGGAAGGCGGAAAAACTGCTTTTT,CAWSVGQRKAEKLLF
.,.,TRBV5-4,TRBJ1-6,TGTGCCAGCAGCTTGTTGGGGAGTAATTCACCCCTCCACTTT,CASSLLGSNSPLHF
.,.,TRBV5-1,TRBJ2-7,TGCGCCAGCAGCTTGGACGGGAGTAGCTACGAGCAGTACTTC,CASSLDGSSYEQYF
.,.,TRBV15,TRBJ1-1,TGTGCCACCAGCAGAAGGGGTCTGAACACTGAAGCTTTCTTT,CATSRRGLNTEAFF
.,.,TRBV30,TRBJ2-7,TGTGCCTGGAGCCGGACGTTGGATAGGGCCGAGCAGTACTTC,CAWSRTLDRAEQYF
TRBD2,.,TRBV18,TRBJ2-1,TGTGCCAGCTCACCTACTAGCGCTGGAGAGAGGGGGCAGTTCTTC,CASSPTSAGERGQFF
.,.,TRBV6-6,TRBJ1-2,TGTGCCAGCAGTCCCGGGATTTACTATGGCTACACCTTC,CASSPGIYYGYTF
TRBD1,.,TRBV19,TRBJ2-5,TGTGCCAGTAGTAGACAGGGGGCTCGGGAGACCCAGTACTTC,CASSRQGARETQYF
.,.,TRBV10-3,TRBJ2-7,TGTGCCATCAGTGGGATGGACTCCTACGAGCAGTACTTC,CAISGMDSYEQYF
.,.,TRBV5-1,TRBJ2-1,TGCGCCAGCAGTTTGTCGGGGACCGCCGAGCAGTTCTTC,CASSLSGTAEQFF
.,.,TRBV29-1,TRBJ1-1,TGCAGCGTTGAAAGGGGTGCCACTGAAGCTTTCTTT,CSVERGATEAFF
TRBD1,once,TRBV28,TRBJ2-7,TGTGCCAGCAGTGGTCCGGGACAGAGGGTCGAGCAGTACTTC,CASSGPGQRVEQYF
TRBD2,.,TRBV19,TRBJ2-3,TGTGCCAGTAGTTCTAGCGGGAGGGCCCTCACAGATACGCAGTATTTT,CASSSSGRALTDTQYF
TRBD1,.,TRBV5-1,TRBJ1-2,TGCGCCAGCAGCCCGGACAGGGGCGGGTACTATGGCTACACCTTC,CASSPDRGGYYGYTF
.,.,TRBV5-1,TRBJ2-6,TGCGCCAGCAGCCCCTCGGGGAGCTCTGGGGCCAACGTCCTGACTTTC,CASSPSGSSGANVLTF
.,.,TRBV5-1,TRBJ2-2,TGCGCCAGCAGCTTAGCGGGGACAGCGAACACCGGGGAGCTGTTTTTT,CASSLAGTANTGELFF
.,.,TRBV12-5,TRBJ1-1,TGTGCTAGTGGTTTGGTACTAGGAGGGGGTAGTACTGAAGCTTTCTTT,CASGLVLGGGSTEAFF
.,once,TRBV5-6,TRBJ2-7,TGTGCCAGCAGCTTGGGCTTCGTAACCTACGAGCAGTACTTC,CASSLGFVTYEQYF
TRBD1,.,TRBV19,TRBJ1-4,TGTGCCACCGCGGGGACAGGGATATCAGCTAATGAAAAACTGTTTTTT,CATAGTGISANEKLFF
.,once,TRBV6-4,TRBJ2-1,TGTGCCAGCAGTGACGTCGGAGGCTCCTACAATGAGCAGTTCTTC,CASSDVGGSYNEQFF
TRBD1,.,TRBV10-3,TRBJ2-1,TGTGCCGCTTCCGGGACAGGGGTTGTCAATGAGCAGTTCTTC,CAASGTGVVNEQFF
TRBD2,.,TRBV2,TRBJ2-1,TGTGCCAGCAGCGCTCTTCCCGGGACTAGCAGCTACAATGAGCAGTTCTTC,CASSALPGTSSYNEQFF
.,.,TRBV5-6,TRBJ1-6,TGTGCCAGCAGCTTTTGGGACATAGATAATTCACCCCTCCACTTT,CASSFWDIDNSPLHF
.,once,TRBV30,TRBJ1-3,TGTGCCTGGAGCCAAACCTTTGTAGGGGTAGGAAACACCATATATTTT,CAWSQTFVGVGNTIYF
TRBD1,many,TRBV11-1,TRBJ1-1,TGTGCCAGCAGACACGGACAGGGGAACACTGAAGCTTTCTTT,CASRHGQGNTEAFF
.,.,TRBV6-1,TRBJ1-6,TGTGCCAGCAGGATGTGGGCAGGAGATTCACCCCTCCACTTT,CASRMWAGDSPLHF
.,.,TRBV7-2,TRBJ1-3,TGTGCCAGCAGCTTAGGACAGGCCGGAAACACCATATATTTT,CASSLGQAGNTIYF
TRBD2,.,TRBV27,TRBJ2-3,TGTGCCAGCAGTCGCACGGGACTAGCGGGGAAGACAGATACGCAGTATTTT,CASSRTGLAGKTDTQYF
.,.,TRBV10-3,TRBJ1-1,TGTGCCATCGGGTCAGGGCGGGGGGAAGCTTTCTTT,CAIGSGRGEAFF
.,.,TRBV5-1,TRBJ1-3,TGCGCCAGCAGCCGCGACAGCTCTCCAGGAAACACCATATATTTT,CASSRDSSPGNTIYF
TRBD1,once,TRBV6-5,TRBJ2-5,TGTGCCAGCAGAGTCCCGGGACAGGGGACCCAGTACTTC,CASRVPGQGTQYF
.,many,TRBV2,TRBJ2-5,TGTGCCAGCAGTACTCAGACCCAGTACTTC,CASSTQTQYF
TRBD1,.,TRBV7-2,TRBJ1-1,TGTGCCAGCAGCTCACCAGGGGGCGCGAGCACTGAAGCTTTCTTT,CASSSPGGASTEAFF
.,.,TRBV28,TRBJ2-3,TGTGCCAGCGGGGACCCGCGACCGGGTTTGGCTGGAGCGCCCTCAAACTTGACAGATACGCAGTATTTT,CASGDPRPGLAGAPSNLTDTQYF
TRBD1,.,TRBV29-1,TRBJ1-1,TGCAGCGTCCGAGGGACAGGAGGGAACACTGAAGCTTTCTTT,CSVRGTGGNTEAFF
.,.,TRBV28,TRBJ1-2,TGTGCCAGCAGTGACCCGGGAGGGGGTAAGGACTATGGCTACACCTTC,CASSDPGGGKDYGYTF